A selection of T cell receptor beta chains follows, all from one sample in a study of shared clonotypes between healthy human individuals. The protocol was immunoSEQ multiplex PCR, while the TCRdb copy is restricted to in-frame clones and leaves out a portion. The repertoire includes roughly 1 million clones, about 84% of them detected once, and 0.5% to 0.6% sits in the top ten. The sample was memory CD4+ T cells from PBMCs. These receptors originate from a young man in good health. Some clones in this sample may be carry-over from other donors' samples. CDR3s leave out the opening cysteine and the closing phenylalanine or tryptophan. The order of the fields is V gene, CDR3 protein.

V: TRBV6-1; CDR3: ASSASIQGRYGYT
V: TRBV5-4; CDR3: ASSRRDSYEQY
V: TRBV19; CDR3: ATLRQGRTGELF
V: TRBV2; CDR3: ASSEEYSEQY
V: TRBV19; CDR3: ATRTSGSWNEQF
V: TRBV5-1; CDR3: ASSLGRTGDYEQY
V: TRBV2; CDR3: ASSRQNYEQY
V: TRBV2; CDR3: ASRRAGEGEQF
V: TRBV28; CDR3: ASSLSGSGYQPQH
V: TRBV2; CDR3: ASLWGTNSYEQY
V: TRBV5-1; CDR3: ASSSMHRGQEF
V: TRBV28; CDR3: ASRSGLAIEQF
V: TRBV5-1; CDR3: ASSLMRETSTDTQY
V: TRBV7-9; CDR3: ASSLGAGTSSYEQY
V: TRBV2; CDR3: ASSRTRDLSGQF
V: TRBV6-5; CDR3: ASREDSYTDTQY
V: TRBV5-6; CDR3: ASSLAVGGLALDTQY
V: TRBV6-5; CDR3: ASSYNRGPNTEAF
V: TRBV27; CDR3: ASSFLGEDSYEQY
V: TRBV5-1; CDR3: ASSHAASGSSYNEQF
V: TRBV29-1; CDR3: SVHVWGEEGYEQY
V: TRBV28; CDR3: ASSVLSEQF
V: TRBV28; CDR3: ASSPGGAFTGELF
V: TRBV5-4; CDR3: ASSLLSGAPGYT
V: TRBV5-1; CDR3: ASSITGVAAYEQY
V: TRBV30; CDR3: AWGYGYT
V: TRBV9; CDR3: ASSAPSTSSGNTIY
V: TRBV5-4; CDR3: ASSLAGETQY
V: TRBV7-9; CDR3: ASSEGQGAFGANVLT